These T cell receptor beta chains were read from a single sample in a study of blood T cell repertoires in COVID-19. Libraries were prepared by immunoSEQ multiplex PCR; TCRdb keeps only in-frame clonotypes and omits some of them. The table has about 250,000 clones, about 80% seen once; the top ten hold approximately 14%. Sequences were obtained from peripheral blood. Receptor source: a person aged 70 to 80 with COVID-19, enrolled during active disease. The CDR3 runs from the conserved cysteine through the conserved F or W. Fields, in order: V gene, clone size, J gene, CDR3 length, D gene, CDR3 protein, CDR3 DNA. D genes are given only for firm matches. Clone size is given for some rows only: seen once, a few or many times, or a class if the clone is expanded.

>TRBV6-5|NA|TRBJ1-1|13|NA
CASSTGTNTEAFF
TGTGCCAGCAGTACAGGGACGAACACTGAAGCTTTCTTT
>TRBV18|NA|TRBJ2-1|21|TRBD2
CASSPPRSRGAPLVSYNEQFF
TGTGCCAGCTCACCACCCCGGTCGCGGGGGGCCCCACTCGTCTCCTACAATGAGCAGTTCTTC
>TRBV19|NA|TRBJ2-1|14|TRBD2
CASSSSGGAGEQFF
TGTGCCAGTAGTTCTAGCGGGGGGGCAGGGGAGCAGTTCTTC
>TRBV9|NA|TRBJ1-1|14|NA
CASSVNGQLTEAFF
TGTGCCAGCAGCGTCAATGGACAACTTACTGAAGCTTTCTTT
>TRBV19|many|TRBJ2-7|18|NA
CASSISVVGQGYSYEQYF
TGTGCCAGTAGTATTAGTGTTGTTGGGCAGGGTTACTCCTACGAGCAGTACTTC
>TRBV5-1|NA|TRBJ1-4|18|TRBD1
CASSLAAGTGGISEKLFF
TGCGCCAGCAGCTTGGCGGCCGGGACAGGGGGCATCAGTGAAAAACTGTTTTTT
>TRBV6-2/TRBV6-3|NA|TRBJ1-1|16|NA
CASSYRRGGKDTEAFF
TGTGCCAGCAGTTACAGGAGGGGAGGGAAAGACACTGAAGCTTTCTTT
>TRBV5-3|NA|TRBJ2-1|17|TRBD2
CARSLVPSGDSYNEQFF
TGTGCCAGAAGCTTGGTGCCTAGCGGGGACTCCTACAATGAGCAGTTCTTC
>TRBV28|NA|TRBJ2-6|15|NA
CASSPPPVGANVLTF
TGTGCCAGCAGTCCCCCCCCGGTCGGGGCCAACGTCCTGACTTTC
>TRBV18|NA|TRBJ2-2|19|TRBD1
CASSGTGVLTPANTGELFF
TGTGCCAGCTCAGGGACAGGGGTACTTACCCCGGCGAACACCGGGGAGCTGTTTTTT
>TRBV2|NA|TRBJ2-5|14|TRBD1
CASSGGTGQETQYF
TGTGCCAGCAGTGGAGGGACAGGACAAGAGACCCAGTACTTC
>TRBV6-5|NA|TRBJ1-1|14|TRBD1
CASSLGQMNTEAFF
TGTGCCAGCAGCCTGGGACAGATGAACACTGAAGCTTTCTTT
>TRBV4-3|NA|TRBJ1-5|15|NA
CASSQNRGSNQPQHF
TGCGCCAGCAGCCAGAATCGGGGGAGCAATCAGCCCCAGCATTTT
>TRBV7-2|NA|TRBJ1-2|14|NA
CASSASLSSYGYTF
TGTGCCAGCAGCGCCTCGTTAAGTAGCTATGGCTACACCTTC
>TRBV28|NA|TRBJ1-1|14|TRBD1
CASSNRGREVEAFF
TGTGCCAGCAGTAACAGGGGGCGCGAGGTTGAGGCTTTCTTT
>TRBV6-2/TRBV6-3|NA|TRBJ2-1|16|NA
CASSQGAPPVHNEQFF
TGTGCCAGCAGTCAAGGGGCTCCACCGGTTCACAATGAGCAGTTCTTC
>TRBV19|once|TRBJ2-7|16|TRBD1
CASSNRPGQGRHEQYF
TGTGCCAGTAGTAACAGACCGGGACAGGGTAGGCACGAGCAGTACTTC